This entry features one TCR beta chain sequence. Under the authors' procedure: Amplification from reference gene primers served as the basis for estimated nucleated cell counts. TCRdb's copy holds only in-frame clones and misses some; the assay was immunoSEQ multiplex PCR. Clone size and V and J calls were adopted from that table, with D and trimming inferred from the DNA. The repertoire holds 150,000 to 200,000 clones, with around 74% as singletons. The V segment lost 6 bases and the J segment 9 bases; nucleotides outside the gene matches: 13. CDR1 and CDR2 (germline): LNHDA, SQIVND (reference sequence). The CDR3 has 15 amino acids. The data stem from a study of blood T cell repertoires in COVID-19.

V and J are TRBV19 and TRBJ2-2; 7 bases fit TRBD2. The sample consisted of peripheral blood. The clonotype originates from a man between 65 and 80 years old with acute or convalescent COVID-19. The CDR3 loop is CASSSPGLPARELFF. The CDR3 nucleotides read TGTGCCAGTAGCTCCCCGGGACTACCTGCCCGGGAGCTGTTTTTT.